This T cell receptor (beta chain) is drawn from a study of control samples from healthy donors and cancer patients (dated by TCRdb to about 2020). As concerns this clone: Its recognized antigen is unknown. A junction end diverges from the germline sequence, so it may reflect a read error.

The library was produced with the immunoSEQ multiplex PCR assay. In its TCRdb copy, this immuneACCESS table keeps in-frame sequences only and misses some clones. Where compared with another copy, unresolved V genes explain less than half of these, and the others have no known cause. Recorded for this sample are 79,000 or so clones; approximately 88% of them occurred a single time. 9.5% to 10% of the sample is taken by the ten largest. CDR1 is given as LNHNV and CDR2 as YYDKDF, both from the germline V gene (reference sequence). The cysteine opens and the phenylalanine closes a CDR3 of 17 amino acids. CDR3 DNA only is kept here, 51 bases in frame from base 1.

The clonotype comes from a woman between 50 and 59 years old with colorectal cancer. The chain is made from TRBV15 and TRBJ2-1, and 12 junctional nucleotides match TRBD1. The sequencing sample was made of PBMCs. The nucleotide sequence reads TGTGCCACCAGTAGAGGATGGGACAGGGGGCTTTACAATGAGCAGTTCTTC. This codes for CATSRGWDRGLYNEQFF.